These T cell receptor beta chains were read from a single sample in a study of blood T cells in healthy people across ages. One entry per CDR3 protein results from TCRdb running MiXCR on the 5' RACE reads. Of hundreds of thousands of distinct CDR3 sequences detected, around 48% appear once; the ten largest clones hold 25% to 35%. The specimen sequenced was blood. The source of these receptors is a woman in her fifties or sixties in good health. Each CDR3 is given with its conserved first and last residue. Fields, in order: clone size, D gene, J gene, V gene, CDR3 DNA, CDR3 protein. A D gene is named only where the DNA matches it firmly. Where a row states a size, it is once, few, many or the class of an expanded clone; other rows omit it.

>-|-|TRBJ1-1|TRBV5-5
TGTGCCAGCAGCTTGGCCCGACAGAACACTGGAGCTTTCTTT
CASSLARQNTGAFF
>-|-|TRBJ1-5|TRBV15
TGTGCCACCAGCAGAGATACTCTCGGGAATCAGCCCCAGCATTTT
CATSRDTLGNQPQHF
>-|TRBD1|TRBJ2-7|TRBV20-1
TGCAGTGCTAGAGATCGGGGACAGTCCTACGAGCAGTACTTC
CSARDRGQSYEQYF
>-|-|TRBJ2-7|TRBV20-1
TGCAGTGGATCACTCAGCGTCGAGCAGTACTTC
CSGSLSVEQYF
>-|-|TRBJ2-7|TRBV28
TGTGCCGGCAGTTCTGGACAGATCTACGAGCAGTACTTC
CAGSSGQIYEQYF
>few|-|TRBJ2-5|TRBV7-2
TGTGCCAGCAGCTTCTTCCAAGAGACCCAGTACTTC
CASSFFQETQYF
>-|TRBD2|TRBJ2-3|TRBV20-1
TGCAGTTCCCCAGTTAGCGGGAAAACAGATACGCAGTATTTT
CSSPVSGKTDTQYF
>-|-|TRBJ1-1|TRBV27
TGTGCCAGCCCCCGCATTCGCTGGGGAACGAACACTGAAGCTTTCTTT
CASPRIRWGTNTEAFF
>-|-|TRBJ1-1|TRBV5-1
TGCGCCAGCAGCGGGGAGGGCCCGGGGACTGAAGCTTTCTTT
CASSGEGPGTEAFF
>-|TRBD2|TRBJ2-6|TRBV7-6
TGTGCCAGCAGCTTAGTCGAACTAGCGGGCTCTGGGGCCAACGTCCTGACTTTC
CASSLVELAGSGANVLTF
>-|TRBD1|TRBJ1-2|TRBV28
TGTGCCAGCACCCTGGGTGGGACAGGGTCCCTCTATGGCTACACCTTC
CASTLGGTGSLYGYTF
>few|-|TRBJ1-1|TRBV29-1
TGCAGCGTTGGTGAACTGATGAACACTGAAGCTTTCTTT
CSVGELMNTEAFF
>many|-|TRBJ2-3|TRBV12-3/TRBV12-4
TGTGCCAGCACCCCTGGGACCTTCACAGATACGCAGTATTTT
CASTPGTFTDTQYF
>many|TRBD1|TRBJ2-3|TRBV29-1
TGCAGCGTTGAGAGGGGGCGAAGCACAGATACGCAGTATTTT
CSVERGRSTDTQYF
>-|-|TRBJ1-6|TRBV27
TGTGCCAGCAGTAGGGGTCGGAACCTAGGTTCACCCCTCCACTTT
CASSRGRNLGSPLHF
>-|-|TRBJ2-1|TRBV29-1
TGCAGCGTTCTCTACCCAGGGAAAGCCTACAATGAGCAGTTCTTC
CSVLYPGKAYNEQFF
>few|-|TRBJ1-2|TRBV5-5
TGTGCCAGCAGCTTGGACCCTAACAGGGTAACTATCGGCTATGGCTACACCTTC
CASSLDPNRVTIGYGYTF
>-|-|TRBJ2-7|TRBV5-1
TGCGCCAGCAGCTCCCAGGGACCTCCCTACGAGCAGTACTTC
CASSSQGPPYEQYF
>few|TRBD2|TRBJ2-1|TRBV7-2
TGTGCCAGCAGCCCCGGGGCTAGCGGGTACAATGAGCAGTTCTTC
CASSPGASGYNEQFF
>-|-|TRBJ1-1|TRBV6-6
TGTGCCAGCAAAGTCACAGAGGGGGACACTGAAGCTTTCTTT
CASKVTEGDTEAFF
>few|-|TRBJ2-2|TRBV20-1
TGCAGTGCTAGAGTGGCCGGGGGGGAGCTGTTTTTT
CSARVAGGELFF
>few|-|TRBJ1-3|TRBV4-2
TGTGCCAGCAGCCAAGATGGCGGAAGGGGAGGCGGAAACACCATATATTTT
CASSQDGGRGGGNTIYF
>-|TRBD2|TRBJ2-7|TRBV27
TGTGCCAGCAGTCTCAGACTAGCGGGAGGGCCTTCGGGGGAGCAGTACTTC
CASSLRLAGGPSGEQYF